This T cell receptor (beta chain) was identified in a study of shared clonotypes between healthy human individuals. Study in general: Donors consisted of two women and three men between 18 and 49.

Germline CDR1 MNHEY, CDR2 SMNVEV (reference sequence). This CDR3 contains 15 residues. V gave up 5 bases and J gave up 5 bases; unmatched junction bases: 11. The repertoire was sequenced with immunoSEQ multiplex PCR; TCRdb's copy has only in-frame clones and lacks some. There are around 2,000,000 clones in the sample; about 95% occur only once, and 0.95% to 1.5% lies in the top ten. CD45RO-negative, CCR7-positively selected cells formed the naive CD8 fraction, excluding terminally differentiated effector memory CD45RA+ cells. The sequencing input was naive CD8+ T cells sorted from blood. This TCR came from a man between 18 and 29 years old in good health. The J gene is TRBJ2-7, the V gene TRBV27; 8 positions agree with TRBD2. The CDR3 nucleotides read TGTGCCAGCAGTCTGAGCGGGAGCAGCTGGAACGAGCAGTACTTC. Residues: CASSLSGSSWNEQYF.